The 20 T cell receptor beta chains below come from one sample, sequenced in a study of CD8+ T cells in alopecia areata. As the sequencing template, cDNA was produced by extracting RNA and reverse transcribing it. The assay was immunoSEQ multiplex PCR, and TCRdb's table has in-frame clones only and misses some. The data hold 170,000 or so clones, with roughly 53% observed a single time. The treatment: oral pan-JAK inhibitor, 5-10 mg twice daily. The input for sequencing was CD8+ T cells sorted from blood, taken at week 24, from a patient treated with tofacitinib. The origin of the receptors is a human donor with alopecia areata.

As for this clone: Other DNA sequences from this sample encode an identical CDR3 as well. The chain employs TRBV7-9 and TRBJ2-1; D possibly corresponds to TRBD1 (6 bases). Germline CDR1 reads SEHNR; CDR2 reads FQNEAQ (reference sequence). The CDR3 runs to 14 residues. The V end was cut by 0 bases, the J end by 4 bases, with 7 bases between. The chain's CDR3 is CASSLAGTYNEQFF. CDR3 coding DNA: TGTGCCAGCAGCTTAGCGGGGACATACAATGAGCAGTTCTTC.

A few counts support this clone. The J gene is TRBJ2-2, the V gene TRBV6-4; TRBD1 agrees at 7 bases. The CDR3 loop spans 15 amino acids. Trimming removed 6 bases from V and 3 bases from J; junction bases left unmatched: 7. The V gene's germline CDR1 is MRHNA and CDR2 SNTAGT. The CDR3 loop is CASRAGTDYTGELFF. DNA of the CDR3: TGTGCCAGCAGAGCCGGGACAGATTACACCGGGGAGCTGTTTTTT.

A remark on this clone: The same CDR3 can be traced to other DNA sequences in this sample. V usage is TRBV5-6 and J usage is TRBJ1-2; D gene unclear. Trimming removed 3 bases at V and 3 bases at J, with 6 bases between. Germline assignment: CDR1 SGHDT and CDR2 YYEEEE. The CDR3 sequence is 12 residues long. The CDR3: CASSSGDYGYTF. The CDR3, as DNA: TGTGCCAGCAGCTCGGGAGACTATGGCTACACCTTC.

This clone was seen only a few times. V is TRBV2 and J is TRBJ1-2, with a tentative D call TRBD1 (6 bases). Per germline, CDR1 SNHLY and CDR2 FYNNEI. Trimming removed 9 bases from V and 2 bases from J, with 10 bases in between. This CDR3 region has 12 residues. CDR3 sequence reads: CARRTGNYGYTF. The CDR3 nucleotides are TGTGCCAGAAGAACAGGGAACTATGGCTACACCTTC.

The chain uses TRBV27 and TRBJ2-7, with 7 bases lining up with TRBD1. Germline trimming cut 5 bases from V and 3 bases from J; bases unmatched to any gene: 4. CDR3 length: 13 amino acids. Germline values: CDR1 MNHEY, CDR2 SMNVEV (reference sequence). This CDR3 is CASSARDSYEQYF. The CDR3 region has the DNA TGTGCCAGCAGTGCCCGGGACAGCTACGAGCAGTACTTC.

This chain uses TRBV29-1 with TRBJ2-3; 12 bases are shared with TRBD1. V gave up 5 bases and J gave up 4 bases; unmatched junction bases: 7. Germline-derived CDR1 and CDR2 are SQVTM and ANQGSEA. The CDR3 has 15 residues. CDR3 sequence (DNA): TGCAGCGTTCCGACCGGGACAGGGGGCCCAGATACGCAGTATTTT. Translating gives CSVPTGTGGPDTQYF.

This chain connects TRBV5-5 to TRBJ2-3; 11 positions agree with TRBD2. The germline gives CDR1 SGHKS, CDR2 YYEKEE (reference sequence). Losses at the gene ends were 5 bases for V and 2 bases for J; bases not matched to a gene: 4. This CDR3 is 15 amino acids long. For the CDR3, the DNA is TGTGCCAGCAGTCCGACTAGCGGGGTCACAGATACGCAGTATTTT. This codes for CASSPTSGVTDTQYF.

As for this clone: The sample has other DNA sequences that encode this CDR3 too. The CDR3 loop is CSVVGYNEQFF. CDR3 DNA: TGCAGCGTTGTTGGCTACAATGAGCAGTTCTTC. This chain joins TRBV29-1 and TRBJ2-1, with D hard to call. From germline, CDR1 is SQVTM and CDR2 ANQGSEA. This CDR3 has 11 residues. The ends were cut back, 4 bases at V and 3 bases at J, with 4 bases in the middle.

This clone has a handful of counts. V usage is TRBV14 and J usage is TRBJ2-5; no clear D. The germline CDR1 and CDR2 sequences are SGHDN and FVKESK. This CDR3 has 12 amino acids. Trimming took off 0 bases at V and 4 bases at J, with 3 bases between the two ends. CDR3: CASSQDAETQYF. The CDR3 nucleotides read TGTGCCAGCAGCCAAGACGCAGAGACCCAGTACTTC.

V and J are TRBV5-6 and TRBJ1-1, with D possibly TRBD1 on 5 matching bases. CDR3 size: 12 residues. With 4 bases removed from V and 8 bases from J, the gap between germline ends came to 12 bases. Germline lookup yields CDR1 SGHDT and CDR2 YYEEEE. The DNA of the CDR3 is TGTGCCAGCAGCCCGGGGACGTCAGAAGCTTTCTTT. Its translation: CASSPGTSEAFF.

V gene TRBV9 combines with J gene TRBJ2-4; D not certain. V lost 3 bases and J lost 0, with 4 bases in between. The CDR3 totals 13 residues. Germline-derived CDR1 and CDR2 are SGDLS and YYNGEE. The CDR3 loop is CASSGVAKNIQYF. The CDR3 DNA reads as TGTGCCAGCAGCGGGGTAGCCAAAAACATTCAGTACTTC.

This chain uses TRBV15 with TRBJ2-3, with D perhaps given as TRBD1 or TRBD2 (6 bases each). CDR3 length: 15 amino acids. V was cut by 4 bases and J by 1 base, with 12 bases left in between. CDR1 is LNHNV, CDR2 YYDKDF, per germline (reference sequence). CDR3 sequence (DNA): TGTGCCACCAGCAAAGAGGGGGGCGGCACAGATACGCAGTATTTT. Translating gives CATSKEGGGTDTQYF.

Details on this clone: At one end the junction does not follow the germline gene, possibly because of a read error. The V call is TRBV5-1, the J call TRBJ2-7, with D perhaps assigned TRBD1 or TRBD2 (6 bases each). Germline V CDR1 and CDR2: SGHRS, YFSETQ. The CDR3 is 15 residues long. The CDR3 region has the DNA TGTGCCAGCAGCTTGGACCTAGGGGGGTCCTACGAGCAGTACTTC. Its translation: CASSLDLGGSYEQYF. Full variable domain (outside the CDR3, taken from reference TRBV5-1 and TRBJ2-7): KAGVTQTPRYLIKTRGQQVTLSCSPISGHRSVSWYQQTPGQGLQFLFEYFSETQRNKGNFPGRFSGRQFSNSRSEMNVSTLELGDSALYLCASSLDLGGSYEQYFGPGTRLTVT.

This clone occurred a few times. CDR3 residues: CASSQVWGRDSNQPQHF. The CDR3 DNA is TGCGCCAGCAGCCAAGTATGGGGGAGAGATAGCAATCAGCCCCAGCATTTT. V usage is TRBV4-1 and J usage is TRBJ1-5; possible D gene TRBD1, 5 bases. The CDR3 runs 17 residues. V was shortened by 1 base and J by 0 bases, with 13 bases between the two germline ends. Germline CDR1 MGHRA, CDR2 YSYEKL.

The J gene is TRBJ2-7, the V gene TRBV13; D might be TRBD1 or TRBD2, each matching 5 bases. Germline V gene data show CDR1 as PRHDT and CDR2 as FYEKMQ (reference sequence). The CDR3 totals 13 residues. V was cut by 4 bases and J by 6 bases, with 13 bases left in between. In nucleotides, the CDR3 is TGTGCCAGCAGCTCGGGACCGGGATCCGAGCAGTACTTC. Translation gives CASSSGPGSEQYF.

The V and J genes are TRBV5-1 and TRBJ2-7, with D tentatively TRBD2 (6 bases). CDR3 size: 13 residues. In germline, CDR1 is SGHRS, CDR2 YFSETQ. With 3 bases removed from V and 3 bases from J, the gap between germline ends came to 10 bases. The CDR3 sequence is CASSWRDGYEQYF. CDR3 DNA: TGCGCCAGCAGCTGGAGGGACGGCTACGAGCAGTACTTC.

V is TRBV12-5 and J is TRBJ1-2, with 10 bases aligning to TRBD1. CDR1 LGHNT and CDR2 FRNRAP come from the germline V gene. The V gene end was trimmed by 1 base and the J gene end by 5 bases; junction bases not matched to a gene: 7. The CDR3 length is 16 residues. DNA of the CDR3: TGTGCTAGTGGTTTGGCCCCCCGGGACAGGGGTTATGGCTACACCTTC. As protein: CASGLAPRDRGYGYTF. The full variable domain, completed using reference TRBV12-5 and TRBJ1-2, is DARVTQTPRHKVTEMGQEVTMRCQPILGHNTVFWYRQTMMQGLELLAYFRNRAPLDDSGMPKDRFSAEMPDATLATLKIQPSEPRDSAVYFCASGLAPRDRGYGYTFGSGTRLTVV.

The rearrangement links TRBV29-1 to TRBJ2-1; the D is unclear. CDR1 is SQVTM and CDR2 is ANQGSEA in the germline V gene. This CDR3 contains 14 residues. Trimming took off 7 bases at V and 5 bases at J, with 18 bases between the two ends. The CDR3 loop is CSAGRAGANNEQFF. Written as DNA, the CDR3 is TGCAGCGCCGGAAGGGCAGGAGCCAACAATGAGCAGTTCTTC.

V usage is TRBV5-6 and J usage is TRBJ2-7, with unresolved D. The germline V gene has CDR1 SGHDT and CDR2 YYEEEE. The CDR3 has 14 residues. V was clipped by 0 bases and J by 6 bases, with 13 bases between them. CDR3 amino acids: CASSLGLGVVEQYF. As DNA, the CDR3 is TGTGCCAGCAGCTTGGGGCTTGGTGTCGTCGAGCAGTACTTC. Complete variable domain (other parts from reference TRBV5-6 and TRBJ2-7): DAGVTQSPTHLIKTRGQQVTLRCSPKSGHDTVSWYQQALGQGPQFIFQYYEEEERQRGNFPDRFSGHQFPNYSSELNVNALLLGDSALYLCASSLGLGVVEQYFGPGTRLTVT.

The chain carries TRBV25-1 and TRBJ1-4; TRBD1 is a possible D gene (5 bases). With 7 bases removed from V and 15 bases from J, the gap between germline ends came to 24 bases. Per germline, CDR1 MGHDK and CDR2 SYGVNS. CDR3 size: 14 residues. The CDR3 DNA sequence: TGTGCCAGCACCCCCAGGGACGGACGAGCGTCGGTGTTTTTT. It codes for CASTPRDGRASVFF.